This T cell receptor (beta chain) was observed in a study of blood T cell repertoires in COVID-19. Turning to the study itself: PBMCs, B-cell-depleted T cells, or T cells were the source of the cDNA or gDNA that made up the material.

This clone was picked up one time. In terms of age and location, participants ranged from about 18 to 90 years and lived in about two dozen US areas. V lost 4 bases and J lost 6, with 9 bases in between. The CDR3 runs 11 residues. CDR1 is GTSNPN and CDR2 is SVGIG in the germline V gene (reference sequence). In the original analysis: The authors estimated nucleated cell counts from reference gene primer amplification. This table comes from immunoSEQ multiplex PCR, and its TCRdb copy is limited to in-frame clones, with some not included. Clonal size and the V and J genes are those of that table, whereas D and trimming came from the DNA. This table holds almost 200,000 clones, 89% found once.

The chain carries TRBV30 and TRBJ1-1; D is undetermined. The sequencing input was PBMCs or T cells enriched from blood (not recorded which). The sequence came from a woman aged 18-29 years who had recovered from COVID-19. The CDR3 region is CAWMRRSEAFF. CDR3 DNA sequence: TGTGCCTGGATGCGCCGGTCTGAAGCTTTCTTT. Complete variable domain (other parts from reference TRBV30 and TRBJ1-1): SQTIHQWPATLVQPVGSPLSLECTVEGTSNPNLYWYRQAAGRGLQLLFYSVGIGQISSEVPQNLSASRPQDRQFILSSKKLLLSDSGFYLCAWMRRSEAFFGQGTRLTVV.